These T cell receptor beta chains were read from a single sample in a study of blood T cell repertoires in COVID-19. This table comes from immunoSEQ multiplex PCR, and its TCRdb copy is limited to in-frame clones, with some not included. In the table there are some 45,000 clones, less than 90% of which are singletons. The sequenced material came from peripheral blood. These receptors were obtained from a human donor in a cohort sampled during active COVID-19. Both conserved end residues are part of each CDR3. A D gene is named only where the DNA matches it firmly. Not all rows give a size; the values are once, few, many and, for expanded clones, a class.

v_gene	j_gene	abundance	len	d_gene	CDR3nt	CDR3aa
TRBV5-8	TRBJ1-2	-	13	-	TGTGCCAGCCCAGGCGACCGTAACTATGGCTACACCTTC	CASPGDRNYGYTF
TRBV7-2	TRBJ1-2	-	17	TRBD1	TGTGCCAGCAGCGCCCGACAGGGGCCAATATCTAACTATGGCTACACCTTC	CASSARQGPISNYGYTF
TRBV18	TRBJ1-2	-	15	TRBD1	TGTGCCAGCTCACCAATCCGGGACAGCAACTATGGCTACACCTTC	CASSPIRDSNYGYTF
TRBV18	TRBJ1-5	-	15	-	TGTGCCAGCTCAGAGGACAGACATAGCAATCAGCCCCAGCATTTT	CASSEDRHSNQPQHF
TRBV30	TRBJ2-5	-	14	TRBD2	TGTGCCTGGAGACCCAGCGGGGGCCGGGAGACCCAGTACTTC	CAWRPSGGRETQYF
TRBV19	TRBJ1-1	-	15	-	TGTGCCAGTAGTAGGGGTCGGGGGGCGAACACTGAAGCTTTCTTT	CASSRGRGANTEAFF
TRBV4-2	TRBJ2-1	-	16	TRBD1	TGTGCCAGCAGCCACCCGGGACAGGGGGGATACAATGAGCAGTTCTTC	CASSHPGQGGYNEQFF
TRBV19	TRBJ2-6	-	15	-	TGTGCCAGTAGTATAGATCTTTCTGGGGCCAACGTCCTGACTTTC	CASSIDLSGANVLTF
TRBV30	TRBJ2-7	-	14	TRBD1	TGTGCCTGGAACCCCGGGACAGGGGTTTCCGAGCAGTACTTC	CAWNPGTGVSEQYF
TRBV6-6	TRBJ2-7	-	13	TRBD2	TGTGCCAGCAACCGAGCGGGGGGGGCCGAGCAGTACTTC	CASNRAGGAEQYF
TRBV2	TRBJ1-4	-	14	-	TGTGCCAGCAGTGAAAGCTCCTCTAATGAAAAACTGTTTTTT	CASSESSSNEKLFF
TRBV19	TRBJ1-5	-	13	TRBD1	TGTGCCAGTAGTGTAGGGGGCGGTCAGCCCCAGCATTTT	CASSVGGGQPQHF
TRBV5-1	TRBJ1-4	-	14	TRBD1	TGCGCCAGCAGCTCGACAGGGGCCCCCGAAAAACTGTTTTTT	CASSSTGAPEKLFF
TRBV29-1	TRBJ1-1	-	12	TRBD1	TGCAGCGGGGACAGGACGAACACTGAAGCTTTCTTT	CSGDRTNTEAFF
TRBV29-1	TRBJ2-7	-	12	-	TGCAGCGTTGAAGCAGGGGGGTACGAGCAGTACTTC	CSVEAGGYEQYF
TRBV5-1	TRBJ2-5	-	16	TRBD2	TGCGCCAGCAGCCCCACTTTCGGGGGGTGGGAGGAGACCCAGTACTTC	CASSPTFGGWEETQYF
TRBV6-1	TRBJ2-5	-	15	TRBD2	TGTGCCAGCAGTGACCTTAGCGGGGGCCAAGAGACCCAGTACTTC	CASSDLSGGQETQYF
TRBV28	TRBJ1-2	-	13	-	TGTGCCAATGGATCCCCGGGGAACTATGGCTACACCTTC	CANGSPGNYGYTF
TRBV5-8	TRBJ2-1	once	12	TRBD1	TGTGCCAGCAGCTTCAGGACAGGCGAGCAGTTCTTC	CASSFRTGEQFF
TRBV14	TRBJ1-2	-	16	TRBD1	TGTGCCAGCAGCGAGGGACAGGGGATGGTGTCTGGTGGCTACACCTTC	CASSEGQGMVSGGYTF
TRBV13	TRBJ2-1	-	17	TRBD2	TGTGCCAGCAGGGGGACTAGCGGCATGAGCTCCTACAATGAGCAGTTCTTC	CASRGTSGMSSYNEQFF
TRBV9	TRBJ1-2	-	14	TRBD1	TGTGCCAGCAGCCCCCCGACAGGGAATAATGGCTACACCTTC	CASSPPTGNNGYTF
TRBV7-2	TRBJ2-2	-	19	TRBD2	TGTGCCAGCAGCTTAGCGATCGGGGTAGCGGGTTCGAACACCGGGGAGCTGTTTTTT	CASSLAIGVAGSNTGELFF
TRBV5-1	TRBJ1-5	-	14	-	TGCGCCAGCAGCGCGTCAGGGGGCAATCAGCCCCAGCATTTT	CASSASGGNQPQHF
TRBV5-1	TRBJ1-2	-	14	-	TGCGCCAGCAGCCCGGGACATCTTAACTATGGCTACACCTTC	CASSPGHLNYGYTF
TRBV2	TRBJ2-2	-	16	TRBD1	TGTGCCAGCAGTACCGAAGGACAGGGAGCCACCGGGGAGCTGTTTTTT	CASSTEGQGATGELFF
TRBV5-6	TRBJ1-2	-	16	TRBD1	TGTGCCAGCAGCGTACCGTACAGGGGGCTCAACTATGGCTACACCTTC	CASSVPYRGLNYGYTF
TRBV7-9	TRBJ2-5	-	16	TRBD2	TGTGCCAGCAGCTTAGGGTCTAGCGGGGATCAAGAGACCCAGTACTTC	CASSLGSSGDQETQYF
TRBV9	TRBJ1-3	-	17	TRBD1	TGTGCCAGCAGCGTAGGGTCAGGGGGCGCGACTGGAAACACCATATATTTT	CASSVGSGGATGNTIYF
TRBV27	TRBJ1-1	-	14	TRBD1	TGTGCCAGCAGTTCTCGGCTCCGGGACAGGGATGCTTTCTTT	CASSSRLRDRDAFF
TRBV7-9	TRBJ2-1	-	15	TRBD2	TGTGCCAGCAGCCTACCGGGACTAGCGTCTAATGAGCAGTTCTTC	CASSLPGLASNEQFF
TRBV12-5	TRBJ2-5	-	12	-	TGTGCTAGTGGTTTGGCCCGAGAGACCCAGTACTTC	CASGLARETQYF
TRBV11-2	TRBJ2-2	few	13	-	TGTGCCAGCAGCTTTACAAACACCGGGGAGCTGTTTTTT	CASSFTNTGELFF
TRBV20-1	TRBJ2-3	-	15	-	TGCAGTGCTAGTCTCGGGAGCACTAGCACAGATACGCAGTATTTT	CSASLGSTSTDTQYF
TRBV21-1	TRBJ2-1	-	15	-	TGTGCCTGCACCTCGACAGCGGGGGGTTACAATGAGCAGTTCTTC	CACTSTAGGYNEQFF
TRBV29-1	TRBJ2-7	once	14	TRBD1	TGCAGCGTTGAAAGGGACAGGGGGTCCTACGAGCAGTACTTC	CSVERDRGSYEQYF
TRBV12-5	TRBJ1-6	-	12	-	TGTGCTAGTGGTGACGGGTTTTCACCCCTCCACTTT	CASGDGFSPLHF
TRBV19	TRBJ2-2	few	16	TRBD1	TGTGCCAGTAGTGATGACAGGGGCGGAAAGACCGGGGAGCTGTTTTTT	CASSDDRGGKTGELFF
TRBV6-4	TRBJ1-1	-	14	-	TGTGCCAGCAGAGACGGGGCAGGGAAAACTGAAGCTTTCTTT	CASRDGAGKTEAFF
TRBV7-2	TRBJ2-1	-	16	-	TGTGCCAGCAGCTCCCTAGGTCCCCTCTCCTACAATGAGCAGTTCTTC	CASSSLGPLSYNEQFF
TRBV9	TRBJ2-7	-	15	-	TGTGCCAGCAGCGTAATCCCCGGGGGATCCTACGAGCAGTACTTC	CASSVIPGGSYEQYF
TRBV10-2	TRBJ1-2	-	14	TRBD1	TGCGCCAGCACCGGGACAGGGGGAATCGTGGGCTACACCTTC	CASTGTGGIVGYTF
TRBV29-1	TRBJ1-2	-	12	-	TGCAGCGTTGAGGATGTGGGAGTTGGCTACACCTTC	CSVEDVGVGYTF
TRBV27	TRBJ2-7	-	14	TRBD2	TGTGCCAGCAGTCGACTAGCGGGGGCCCACGAGCAGTACTTC	CASSRLAGAHEQYF
TRBV7-9	TRBJ1-2	-	13	-	TGTGCCAGCAGCTCGACAGCCTTCTATGGCTACACCTTC	CASSSTAFYGYTF
TRBV7-9	TRBJ1-1	once	15	-	TGTGCCAGCAGCTTAGATGGGCAATCCACCGGAACAGCTTTCTTT	CASSLDGQSTGTAFF
TRBV7-2	TRBJ2-1	-	12	-	TGTGCCAGCAGCCTCACACGTTATGAGCAGTTCTTC	CASSLTRYEQFF
TRBV6-2/TRBV6-3	TRBJ2-7	-	16	-	TGTGCCAGCAGTTACGGGAGTGCAGGAGGGATATACGAGCAGTACTTC	CASSYGSAGGIYEQYF
TRBV19	TRBJ1-6	-	15	-	TGTGCCAGCGGTACAGGGAGAGTGAATAATTCACCCCTCCACTTT	CASGTGRVNNSPLHF
TRBV6-1	TRBJ2-1	-	16	TRBD1	TGTGCCAGCAGTGGACTTCGGACAGGGGGATACAATGAGCAGTTCTTC	CASSGLRTGGYNEQFF
TRBV13	TRBJ2-1	once	17	TRBD2	TGTGCCAGCAGCTCCTCGGGACTAGCGGGGGTCTACAATGAGCAGTTCTTC	CASSSSGLAGVYNEQFF
TRBV19	TRBJ1-6	-	13	-	TGTGCCAGTAGCTTAAGGGGGAATTCACCCCTCCACTTT	CASSLRGNSPLHF
TRBV5-1	TRBJ2-7	-	15	-	TGCGCCAGCAGCTTGGTACAGGGACCAACCTACGAGCAGTACTTC	CASSLVQGPTYEQYF
TRBV7-5	TRBJ2-3	-	20	-	TGTGCCAGAAGCTTATGGGGCGGAAGGCGGGGGGAAAGTTACACAGATACGCAGTATTTT	CARSLWGGRRGESYTDTQYF
TRBV12-2	TRBJ2-5	-	13	-	TGTGCAAGTCGCTTGGGGGGGGAAGAGACCCAGTACTTC	CASRLGGEETQYF